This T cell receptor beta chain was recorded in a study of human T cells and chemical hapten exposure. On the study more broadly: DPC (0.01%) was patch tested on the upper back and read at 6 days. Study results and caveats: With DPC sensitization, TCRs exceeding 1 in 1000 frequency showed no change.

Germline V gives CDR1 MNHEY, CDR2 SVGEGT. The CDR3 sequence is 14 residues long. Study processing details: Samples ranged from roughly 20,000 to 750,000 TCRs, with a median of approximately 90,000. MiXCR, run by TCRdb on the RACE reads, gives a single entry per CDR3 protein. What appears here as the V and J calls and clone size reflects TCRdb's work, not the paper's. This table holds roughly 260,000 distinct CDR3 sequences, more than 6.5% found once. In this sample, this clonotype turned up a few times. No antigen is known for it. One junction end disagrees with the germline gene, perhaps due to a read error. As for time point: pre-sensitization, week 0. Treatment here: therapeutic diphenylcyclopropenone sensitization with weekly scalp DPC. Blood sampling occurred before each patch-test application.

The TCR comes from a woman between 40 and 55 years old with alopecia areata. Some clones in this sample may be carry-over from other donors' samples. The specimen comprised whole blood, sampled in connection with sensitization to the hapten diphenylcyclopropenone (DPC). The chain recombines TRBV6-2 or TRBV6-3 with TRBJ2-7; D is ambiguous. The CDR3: CASSSRPDRHDQYF. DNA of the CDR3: TGTGCCAGCAGTTCCAGACCCGACCGGCACGATCAGTACTTC.